Reported below is one T cell receptor (beta chain). Its cognate antigen has yet to be identified. Qualities for individual bases were not recorded, and no much larger clone is one base off. Measured from the cysteine to the phenylalanine, the CDR3 is 13 residues long. This entry keeps only the CDR3 DNA: 39 bases, framed from base 1. At the junction V is shortened by 3 bases and J by 4 bases, with 9 bases in between. CDR1 and CDR2, per the germline V gene, are KGHSH and LQKENI. Whole blood was collected in K2EDTA tubes by collaborating institutions according to the institutions' own protocols. Collaborator samples were shipped for TCRbeta analysis as frozen whole blood, isolated PBMCs, or DNA extracted from either sample type. TCRbeta CDR3 regions were amplified from genomic DNA by means of the immunoSEQ Assay, a bias-controlled multiplex PCR. The authors' analysis ran thus. Nucleated cell counts per sample were estimated from amplification of reference gene primers within the assay. To quantify the absolute abundance of each unique TCRbeta CDR3 rearrangement, sequence reads were collapsed and filtered. For each sample, productive Simpson clonality was calculated as the square root of Simpson's diversity index across productive rearrangements. In TCRdb, the immuneACCESS table is reduced to in-frame sequences with V and J assigned. These tables do not hold every clone; where another copy was compared, an unresolved V gene accounts for under half, and the others remain unexplained. V and J calls and clone size come straight from that table; D and trimming were deduced from the DNA. The sample includes over 100,000 clones, with 75% to 90% observed a single time. The top ten clones comprise 3.5% to 5% of the sample.

This record belongs to a study of blood T cell repertoires in COVID-19 (dated by TCRdb to between 2020 and 2021). About the study as a whole: Samples covering the acute and convalescent phases of COVID-19 were provided by collaborators in the United States, Italy and Spain. The prospective study material was composed of cDNA or gDNA derived from T cells, B-cell-depleted T cells, or PBMCs. Nearly every sample came with metadata listing a de-identified subject ID, COVID-19 status, age in years and sex. Where available, HLA class I and class II types were obtained from metadata supplied by the sample provider rather than from assay-based typing. The samples were drawn from two sources: the first 160 participants of the ongoing ImmuneRACE study, and fewer than 1,500 subjects contributed by 6 global collaborators. The dataset comprised deeply sampled blood TCRbeta repertoires from subjects exposed to, actively infected with, or recovered from COVID-19. The repertoires were released in a freely available public database intended as a resource for research on the immune response to SARS-CoV-2. Results and caveats for the whole study, not just this receptor: Clinical and demographic metadata were provided uncurated, with the amount varying by source and participant.

The sample was peripheral blood. The receptor was isolated from a human donor in a cohort sampled during active COVID-19. The chain employs TRBV18 and TRBJ1-2; perhaps TRBD1 is the D gene, with 5 bases matching. The CDR3 is CASSPSGGYGYTF. In nucleotide form, the sequence is TGTGCCAGCTCACCGTCCGGGGGCTATGGCTACACCTTC.